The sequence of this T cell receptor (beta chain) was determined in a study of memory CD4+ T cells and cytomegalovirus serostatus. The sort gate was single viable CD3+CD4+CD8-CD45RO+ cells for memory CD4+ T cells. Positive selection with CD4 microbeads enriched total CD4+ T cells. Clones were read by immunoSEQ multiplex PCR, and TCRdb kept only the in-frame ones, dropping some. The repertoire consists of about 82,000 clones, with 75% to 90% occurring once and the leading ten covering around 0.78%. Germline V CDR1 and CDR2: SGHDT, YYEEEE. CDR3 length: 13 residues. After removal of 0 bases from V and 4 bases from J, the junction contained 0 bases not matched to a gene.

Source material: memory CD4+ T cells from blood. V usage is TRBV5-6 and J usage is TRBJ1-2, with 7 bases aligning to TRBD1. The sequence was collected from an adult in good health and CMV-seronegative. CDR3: CASSLAGGYGYTF. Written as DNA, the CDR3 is TGTGCCAGCAGCTTGGCAGGGGGCTATGGCTACACCTTC.